The 12 T cell receptor beta chains below all came from one sample that was sequenced in a study of patients and donors after allogeneic stem cell transplantation. TCRdb processed the RT-PCR reads anew with MiXCR; each CDR3 protein has one entry. The sample contains roughly 940,000 distinct CDR3 sequences, roughly 17% of which appear only once. The material sequenced was blood, either unsorted or a sorted T cell fraction (not recorded which). All receptors derive from a human donor who was either an allogeneic HSCT recipient or a stem cell or donor lymphocyte infusion donor (not recorded which). It is not recorded whose cells these are; they may come from a transplant donor.

V and J are TRBV20-1 and TRBJ2-7, with D unclear. V lost 0 bases to trimming and J lost 2 bases, with 11 bases between them. The CDR3 runs 14 residues. Germline V lookup: CDR1 DFQATT, CDR2 SNEGSKA (reference sequence). CDR3 sequence reads: CSARDHRLAYEQYF. CDR3 nucleotide sequence: TGCAGTGCTAGAGATCACCGCTTAGCCTACGAGCAGTACTTC.

This sequence joins TRBV27 and TRBJ1-1; D uncertain. With 2 bases removed from V and 5 bases from J, the gap between germline ends came to 9 bases. Germline V gene sequence: CDR1 MNHEY, CDR2 SMNVEV (reference sequence). CDR3 length: 13 residues. This CDR3 reads CASSLVRQTEAFF. CDR3 bases: TGTGCCAGCAGTTTAGTCCGGCAGACTGAAGCTTTCTTT.

The V gene is TRBV6-2 or TRBV6-3, the J gene TRBJ1-1; TRBD1 agrees at 7 bases. V lost 5 bases to trimming and J lost 1 base; unmatched junction nucleotides: 10. Germline assignment: CDR1 MNHEY and CDR2 SVGEGT. The CDR3 spans 16 residues. In DNA, the CDR3 is TGTGCCAGCAGTACCCACCGGGACAGAAAGAACACTGAAGCTTTCTTT. Protein sequence: CASSTHRDRKNTEAFF.

The chain is built from TRBV4-1 and TRBJ2-6; no definite D call. V lost 0 bases to trimming and J lost 2 bases, with 11 bases between them. The CDR3 totals 17 residues. Germline loops: CDR1 MGHRA, CDR2 YSYEKL. The CDR3 here is CASSQEAEVTGANVLTF. CDR3 nucleotides: TGCGCCAGCAGCCAAGAAGCCGAAGTCACTGGGGCCAACGTCCTGACTTTC.

The chain has TRBV11-2 and TRBJ2-7, with D tentatively TRBD1 or TRBD2 (6 bases each). The CDR3 is 15 residues long. V gave up 3 bases and J gave up 6 bases, with 18 bases separating them. Germline-derived CDR1 and CDR2 are SGHAT and FQNNGV. The CDR3 is CASSFQGGLKFEQYF. The CDR3 DNA sequence: TGTGCCAGCAGCTTCCAAGGGGGACTCAAATTCGAGCAGTACTTC.

The chain has TRBV5-5 and TRBJ2-1, with 7 positions matching TRBD1. Germline V lookup: CDR1 SGHKS, CDR2 YYEKEE (reference sequence). V shed 2 bases, J shed 15 bases, and the junction held 17 bases outside the gene matches. CDR3 length: 15 residues. The CDR3: CASSFRDSARGRPFF. CDR3 DNA: TGTGCCAGCAGCTTTCGGGACAGTGCCCGAGGGAGACCGTTCTTC.

The genes are TRBV9 and TRBJ2-2, with 9 bases aligning to TRBD2. The V gene's germline CDR1 is SGDLS and CDR2 YYNGEE. This CDR3 comprises 16 residues. V shed 3 bases and J 0 bases; nucleotides not matched to a gene: 3. This CDR3 is CASSALAGSNTGELFF. CDR3 nucleotides: TGTGCCAGCAGCGCCCTAGCGGGATCGAACACCGGGGAGCTGTTTTTT.

A few counts support this clonotype. Here the CDR3 reads CASSLTSAGRNTEAFF. CDR3 nucleotides: TGTGCCAGCAGCTTAACTTCGGCAGGAAGAAACACTGAAGCTTTCTTT. This chain joins TRBV7-3 and TRBJ1-1; no firm D call. V was pared by 0 bases and J by 2 bases, with 13 bases between. From germline, CDR1 is SGHTA and CDR2 FQGTGA. The CDR3 is made up of 16 amino acids.

This clonotype was observed many times. This chain links TRBV12-3 or TRBV12-4 with TRBJ2-7, with D tentatively TRBD2 (6 bases). The ends were cut back, 3 bases at V and 4 bases at J, with 10 bases in the middle. This CDR3 has 13 amino acids. Here the CDR3 reads CASSFGTVYEQYF. CDR3 DNA: TGTGCCAGCAGTTTTGGGACTGTATACGAGCAGTACTTC.

The rearrangement uses TRBV5-1 and TRBJ1-2; 9 bases are a match to TRBD1. This CDR3 is built from 16 residues. V shed 3 bases, J shed 2 bases, and the junction held 8 bases outside the gene matches. CDR1 is SGHRS and CDR2 is YFSETQ in the germline V gene. DNA for the CDR3: TGCGCCAGCAGCTCCAGATCGGGGACAGGGAACTATGGCTACACCTTC. Translation gives CASSSRSGTGNYGYTF.

J is TRBJ2-2 and V is TRBV2; D ambiguous. V was clipped by 7 bases and J by 7 bases, with 7 bases between them. The CDR3 runs to 11 residues. Germline V lookup: CDR1 SNHLY, CDR2 FYNNEI. The CDR3 loop reads CASKVIGELFF. CDR3 in DNA: TGTGCCAGCAAGGTTATCGGGGAGCTGTTTTTT.

The rearrangement joins TRBV7-6 to TRBJ2-1; D unclear. The germline CDR1 and CDR2 sequences are SGHVS and FNYEAQ. The V gene lost 4 bases and the J gene lost 1 base, with 20 bases spanning the gap. The CDR3 is made up of 18 amino acids. The CDR3 here is CASSSTPFRGRSYNEQFF. CDR3 bases: TGTGCCAGCAGCTCCACCCCCTTTAGAGGCAGGTCCTACAATGAGCAGTTCTTC.